This is a list of T cell receptor beta chains from one sample in a study of T cell changes during pregnancy in multiple sclerosis. Using immunoSEQ multiplex PCR, the repertoire was profiled, and TCRdb retains in-frame clones only, with some absent. The sample shows 85,000 to 90,000 clones, around 93% of them seen only once. Sequencing was performed on peripheral blood, taken in the first trimester of pregnancy. Source of these receptors: a female donor in good health, enrolled as a control in a pregnancy study. Both conserved end residues are part of each CDR3. Each record gives: J gene, V gene, D gene, CDR3 DNA, CDR3 protein. D genes are given only for firm matches.

TRBJ2-1	TRBV5-1	TRBD1	TGCGCCAGCAGCATCACGGGGACAGCCTACAATGAGCAGTTCTTC	CASSITGTAYNEQFF
TRBJ1-1	TRBV6-5	TRBD1	TGTGCCAGCAGTTTTATAGGGACAGGGGAGGCTTTCTTT	CASSFIGTGEAFF
TRBJ2-3	TRBV7-2	TRBD1	TGTGCCAGCAGCTTATCCCCGGGACAGGGAACAGCTACGCAGTATTTT	CASSLSPGQGTATQYF
TRBJ1-1	TRBV7-2	-	TGTGCCAGCAGCTTAATATTGGGGGGGAGGCCCATGAACACTGAAGCTTTCTTT	CASSLILGGRPMNTEAFF
TRBJ1-1	TRBV18	-	TGTGCCAGCTCGCCCCACAAAGACACTGAAGCTTTCTTT	CASSPHKDTEAFF
TRBJ1-3	TRBV15	TRBD1	TGTGCCACCGAAAGGGACAGGGGGACGGGAAACACCATATATTTT	CATERDRGTGNTIYF
TRBJ1-6	TRBV4-3	-	TGCGCCAGCAGCCAGGACCCACAGGGAAATTCACCCCTCCACTTT	CASSQDPQGNSPLHF
TRBJ1-5	TRBV18	TRBD1	TGTGCCAGCTCACCACCGGGACAGGGGGCCAATCAGCCCCAGCATTTT	CASSPPGQGANQPQHF
TRBJ1-5	TRBV9	TRBD1	TGTGCCAGCAGCGTAGGGGGACAGGGGTGGGCGAATCAGCCCCAGCATTTT	CASSVGGQGWANQPQHF
TRBJ1-2	TRBV27	-	TGTGCCAGCAGTTCCGAAAAGAGGTCTGGCTACACCTTC	CASSSEKRSGYTF
TRBJ2-7	TRBV7-2	TRBD1	TGTGCCAGCAGCCCGTCCGGGACAGGTTCCTACGAGCAGTACTTC	CASSPSGTGSYEQYF
TRBJ1-1	TRBV11-1	-	TGTGCCAGCGGCCCGGGACAGAACACTGAAGCTTTCTTT	CASGPGQNTEAFF
TRBJ1-2	TRBV28	TRBD1	TGTGCCAGCAGTTCACAGGGGGTAGGGGACTATGGCTACACCTTC	CASSSQGVGDYGYTF
TRBJ1-2	TRBV7-2	TRBD1	TGTGCCAGCAGCGACCTGGACAGGGTATTCCTCTATGGCTACACCTTC	CASSDLDRVFLYGYTF
TRBJ2-6	TRBV29-1	-	TGCAGCGTTGAAGATCTAGCTGGGGCCAACGTCCTGACTTTC	CSVEDLAGANVLTF